The 17 T cell receptor beta chains given below trace back to one sample, sequenced in a study of blood T cell repertoires in COVID-19. Only in-frame clones appear in the TCRdb table, and some are missing; sequencing was by immunoSEQ multiplex PCR. The data hold 350,000 to 450,000 clones, with approximately 89% observed a single time. The sequenced material came from PBMCs or T cells enriched from blood (not recorded which). Every receptor here comes from a woman in her thirties who had recovered from COVID-19.

This clone occurred once. This chain uses TRBV2 with TRBJ2-5; D ambiguous. This CDR3 is 13 amino acids long. V was cut by 7 bases and J by 5 bases, with 14 bases left in between. Germline assignment: CDR1 SNHLY and CDR2 FYNNEI. This CDR3 reads CASTRTPQETQYF. CDR3 DNA: TGTGCCAGCACCCGAACCCCACAGGAGACCCAGTACTTC.

The V gene is TRBV3-1 (or the pseudogene TRBV3-2), the J gene TRBJ2-5, with TRBD2 identical over 7 bases. This CDR3 region has 18 residues. Germline CDR1 and CDR2: LGHDT and YNNKEL (reference sequence). The trim removed 1 base at V and 5 bases at J, leaving 16 bases unmatched. The CDR3, as DNA: TGTGCCAGCAGCCAAGCTGGTAGGACTAGAGCGGGGTCGGAGACCCAGTACTTC. Translation: CASSQAGRTRAGSETQYF.

This chain links TRBV4-3 with TRBJ1-2; the D is unclear. This CDR3 spans 13 amino acids. The ends were cut back, 4 bases at V and 7 bases at J, with 13 bases in the middle. Per the germline V gene, CDR1 is LGHNA and CDR2 is YSLEER. The CDR3 DNA reads as TGCGCCAGCAGCCTCCGGGAGGTGTCTGGCTACACCTTC. Translation: CASSLREVSGYTF.

The rearrangement uses TRBV9 and TRBJ2-7; 9 bases match TRBD2. V trimming: 4 bases; J trimming: 2 bases; junction bases outside the gene matches: 10. This CDR3 region has 16 residues. Germline V CDR1 and CDR2: SGDLS, YYNGEE. Here the CDR3 DNA reads TGTGCCAGCAGCCCTCACCCGAGCGGGGGGCCCTACGAGCAGTACTTC. This encodes CASSPHPSGGPYEQYF.

The V gene is TRBV7-2, the J gene TRBJ2-7; D may be TRBD2 (6 bases). Trimming removed 4 bases at V and 10 bases at J, with 11 bases between. This CDR3 contains 11 residues. The germline CDR1 and CDR2 sequences are SGHTA and FQGNSA. CDR3 protein: CASSYRDFQYF. The CDR3 bases are TGTGCCAGCAGCTACCGGGACTTCCAGTACTTC.

This rearrangement joins TRBV4-3 to TRBJ2-1, with D perhaps matching TRBD1 (6 bases). CDR3 length: 14 amino acids. V was clipped by 4 bases and J by 12 bases, with 19 bases between them. Germline CDR1 and CDR2: LGHNA and YSLEER. The CDR3 nucleotides are TGCGCCAGCAGCCGAGACCGACAGGTGTCGGGGCAGTTCTTC. As protein: CASSRDRQVSGQFF.

Comments on this clone: At one of its ends the junction is not consistent with the germline gene, which may arise from a read error. The V and J genes are TRBV6-2 or TRBV6-3 and TRBJ2-3; TRBD2 agrees at 12 bases. Germline V CDR1 and CDR2: MNHEY, SVGEGT. This CDR3 comprises 13 residues. CDR3 amino acids: CASSYGGLAGGNF. The CDR3 nucleotides are TGTGCCAGCAGTTACGGGGGACTAGCGGGTGGGAATTTT.

The V call is TRBV7-9, the J call TRBJ1-4; TRBD1 might be the D (6 bases). There are 14 residues in the CDR3. Trimming pared 3 bases from V and 6 bases from J, leaving 11 bases between. Per germline, CDR1 SEHNR and CDR2 FQNEAQ (reference sequence). CDR3 coding DNA: TGTGCCAGCAGCTTGTGGGGGCGCGATGAAAAACTGTTTTTT. Amino acid sequence: CASSLWGRDEKLFF.

V is TRBV19 and J is TRBJ1-2; 7 bases agree with TRBD1. The V and J ends lost 4 bases and 2 bases, in that order; junction bases with no gene match: 10. The germline V gene encodes CDR1 LNHDA and CDR2 SQIVND (reference sequence). CDR3 size: 16 residues. CDR3 residues: CASSRSPGQKNYGYTF. Written as DNA, the CDR3 is TGTGCCAGTAGTAGATCGCCGGGACAGAAAAACTATGGCTACACCTTC.

The V and J genes are TRBV5-6 and TRBJ1-5, with TRBD1 identical over 9 bases. V lost 4 bases, J lost 0 bases, and 2 bases stayed unmatched. This CDR3 spans 15 amino acids. Germline CDR1 SGHDT, CDR2 YYEEEE. As DNA, the CDR3 is TGTGCCAGCAGCACGACAGGGGGTAGCAATCAGCCCCAGCATTTT. This codes for CASSTTGGSNQPQHF.

In its sample, this clone was seen a few times. This rearrangement joins TRBV20-1 to TRBJ1-3; the D gene is possibly TRBD1 (6 bases). Germline CDR1 DFQATT, CDR2 SNEGSKA (reference sequence). With 3 bases removed from V and 7 bases from J, the gap between germline ends came to 13 bases. The CDR3 has 13 residues. The CDR3 spells CSASGPGDNTIYF. The CDR3 DNA is TGCAGTGCTAGTGGCCCAGGGGACAACACCATATATTTT.

The rearrangement joins TRBV19 to TRBJ1-2; D remains ambiguous. The V gene's germline CDR1 is LNHDA and CDR2 SQIVND (reference sequence). The germline V and J ends were trimmed by 7 bases and 8 bases, with 23 bases remaining between them. The CDR3 loop spans 15 amino acids. CDR3 sequence: CASTPGSRRVGGYTF. CDR3 nucleotides: TGTGCCAGTACCCCCGGGAGCAGGCGGGTAGGGGGCTACACCTTC.

V usage is TRBV20-1 and J usage is TRBJ2-1; 10 bases fit TRBD1. The germline V gene encodes CDR1 DFQATT and CDR2 SNEGSKA (reference sequence). The CDR3 length is 14 residues. Germline trimming cut 3 bases from V and 4 bases from J; bases unmatched to any gene: 3. CDR3 coding DNA: TGCAGTGCTAGTGGACAGGGGGTATACAATGAGCAGTTCTTC. Translating it yields CSASGQGVYNEQFF.

This clone has only one observation. This chain connects TRBV4-1 to TRBJ1-5, with D perhaps TRBD1 (6 bases). Germline V gene sequence: CDR1 MGHRA, CDR2 YSYEKL. The CDR3 length is 13 residues. V gave up 5 bases and J gave up 7 bases, with 12 bases separating them. CDR3 sequence (DNA): TGCGCCAGCAGCTTAACAGGGATACAGCCCCAGCATTTT. Translating it yields CASSLTGIQPQHF.

This rearrangement joins TRBV5-6 to TRBJ1-2, with a possible D match to TRBD1 (5 bases). Germline CDR1 SGHDT, CDR2 YYEEEE. The V gene lost 4 bases and the J gene lost 3 bases, with 16 bases spanning the gap. The CDR3 totals 15 residues. Here the CDR3 DNA reads TGTGCCAGCAGCCCGGCAGTGACAGAGGACTATGGCTACACCTTC. Translating it yields CASSPAVTEDYGYTF.

The chain has TRBV28 and TRBJ1-6, with unresolved D. CDR1 MDHEN and CDR2 SYDVKM come from the germline V gene. The CDR3 has 16 amino acids. Trimming left V 3 bases short and J 12 bases short, with 21 bases between. The CDR3 loop reads CASSFGVSAIIQPLHF. CDR3 sequence (DNA): TGTGCCAGCAGTTTCGGTGTCAGCGCGATAATTCAACCCCTCCACTTT. The full variable domain, rest sourced from reference TRBV28 and TRBJ1-6, is DVKVTQSSRYLVKRTGEKVFLECVQDMDHENMFWYRQDPGLGLRLIYFSYDVKMKEKGDIPEGYSVSREKKERFSLILESASTNQTSMYLCASSFGVSAIIQPLHFGNGTRLTVT.

The rearrangement uses TRBV6-5 and TRBJ2-1; D may be TRBD2 (6 bases). This CDR3 region has 15 residues. V was clipped by 5 bases and J by 2 bases, with 13 bases between them. Germline values: CDR1 MNHEY, CDR2 SVGAGI. The CDR3 loop reads CASSIGREPYNEQFF. The CDR3 nucleotides read TGTGCCAGCAGTATCGGGCGGGAACCCTACAATGAGCAGTTCTTC.